The 28 T cell receptor beta chains below were found in one sample sequenced in a study of blood T cell repertoires in COVID-19. Repertoires were generated with immunoSEQ multiplex PCR, while TCRdb's copy carries only in-frame clones and drops some. Of about 140,000 clones listed, approximately 82% were seen once; the top ten hold 1.6%. The specimen sequenced was peripheral blood. All receptors derive from a human donor in a cohort sampled during active COVID-19.

This chain connects TRBV19 to TRBJ1-2, with D possibly TRBD1 on 5 matching bases. CDR3 length: 14 amino acids. Germline CDR1 reads LNHDA; CDR2 reads SQIVND (reference sequence). V lost 3 bases and J lost 2, with 10 bases in between. CDR3 loop: CASSMAGRNYGYTF. The CDR3 DNA reads TGTGCCAGTAGTATGGCAGGGAGGAACTATGGCTACACCTTC.

DNA of the CDR3: TGTGCCAGCAGCTCGATAGCGGGAGTGGGCCCAGATACGCAGTATTTT. It specifies CASSSIAGVGPDTQYF. The chain is built from TRBV5-4 and TRBJ2-3; 9 bases map to TRBD2. The CDR3 spans 16 residues. The V gene's germline CDR1 is SGHNT and CDR2 YYREEE (reference sequence). Unmatched junction bases numbered 9, after V lost 3 bases and J lost 4 bases.

The chain links TRBV6-5 to TRBJ1-6; tentative D call: TRBD1 (5 bases). The CDR3 extends over 15 amino acids. CDR1 and CDR2 from the germline V gene are MNHEY and SVGAGI. Trimming stripped 9 bases from V and 1 base from J, with 13 bases between. The CDR3 reads CARWGVGSYNSPLHF. CDR3 DNA sequence: TGTGCCAGATGGGGGGTTGGATCCTATAATTCACCCCTCCACTTT.

The chain recombines TRBV18 with TRBJ2-1; D not resolved. CDR3 size: 15 residues. V lost 0 bases, J lost 4 bases, and 10 bases lay in between. CDR1 is KGHSH and CDR2 is LQKENI in the germline V gene. The CDR3 spells CASSPPVSRYNEQFF. The CDR3 region has the DNA TGTGCCAGCTCACCACCGGTCTCCAGGTACAATGAGCAGTTCTTC.

In DNA, the CDR3 is TGTGCCAGCAGAGCTCCCCGGGACAGAACTAATTCACCCCTCCACTTT. Protein product: CASRAPRDRTNSPLHF. The chain has TRBV6-6 and TRBJ1-6, with 7 bases fitting TRBD1. V shed 6 bases and J 6 bases; nucleotides not matched to a gene: 11. This CDR3 has 16 amino acids. CDR1 and CDR2 (germline): MNHNY, SVGAGI (reference sequence).

The rearrangement joins TRBV2 to TRBJ2-1; 9 bases are a match to TRBD2. CDR1 and CDR2 from the germline V gene are SNHLY and FYNNEI. The CDR3 covers 15 residues. The V gene end was trimmed by 6 bases and the J gene end by 5 bases; junction bases not matched to a gene: 8. The CDR3 here is CASRTLAGMNNEQFF. The DNA of the CDR3 is TGTGCCAGCAGAACTCTAGCGGGGATGAACAATGAGCAGTTCTTC.

The rearrangement uses TRBV28 and TRBJ1-1; D is possibly TRBD1 (5 bases). The V and J ends lost 3 bases and 2 bases respectively, with 10 bases between them. The CDR3 is made up of 14 amino acids. Germline values: CDR1 MDHEN, CDR2 SYDVKM. The CDR3 nucleotides read TGTGCCAGCAGTTTCGGGACTACCAACACTGAAGCTTTCTTT. Translating it yields CASSFGTTNTEAFF.

The rearrangement joins TRBV19 to TRBJ2-3; D call uncertain. V lost 6 bases to trimming and J lost 0 bases, with 7 bases between them. In germline, CDR1 is LNHDA, CDR2 SQIVND (reference sequence). The CDR3 loop spans 13 amino acids. Here the CDR3 DNA reads TGTGCCAGTAGCCCCACTAGCACAGATACGCAGTATTTT. It specifies CASSPTSTDTQYF.

The V and J genes are TRBV18 and TRBJ1-4; 7 bases are shared with TRBD1. The CDR3 has 15 residues. Per the germline V gene, CDR1 is KGHSH and CDR2 is LQKENI. The V gene end was trimmed by 3 bases and the J gene end by 4 bases; junction bases not matched to a gene: 5. The CDR3, as DNA: TGTGCCAGCTCACCTACAGGGGCGGGTAATGAAAAACTGTTTTTT. This codes for CASSPTGAGNEKLFF.

The chain couples TRBV20-1 to TRBJ2-5; D remains ambiguous. V was clipped by 3 bases and J by 3 bases, with 11 bases between them. This CDR3 region has 13 residues. CDR1 is DFQATT, CDR2 SNEGSKA, per germline (reference sequence). The CDR3 region is CSASYKPKETQYF. CDR3 DNA: TGCAGTGCTAGTTACAAACCAAAAGAGACCCAGTACTTC.

A single count supports this clone. This chain uses TRBV18 with TRBJ2-3, with 8 bases matching TRBD2. Germline CDR1 reads KGHSH; CDR2 reads LQKENI. This CDR3 contains 15 residues. V shed 3 bases and J 2 bases; nucleotides not matched to a gene: 4. The CDR3 region has the DNA TGTGCCAGCTCACCTAGCGGGATCCACACAGATACGCAGTATTTT. Residues: CASSPSGIHTDTQYF.

This clone was counted between two and nine times. CDR3 coding DNA: TGTGCCAGCAGCGCCATTCCTCGTGGTACTAGCGGGAGGGGTAACGGAGAGCAGTACTTC. The encoded protein is CASSAIPRGTSGRGNGEQYF. The chain uses TRBV9 and TRBJ2-7; TRBD2 agrees at 13 bases. The germline CDR1 and CDR2 sequences are SGDLS and YYNGEE. The V gene end was trimmed by 3 bases and the J gene end by 7 bases; junction bases not matched to a gene: 22. The CDR3 runs 20 residues.

Points on this clone: This sample also contains other DNA sequences that code for the same CDR3. This chain uses TRBV5-1 with TRBJ1-1; no clear D. This CDR3 is built from 13 residues. The germline V gene encodes CDR1 SGHRS and CDR2 YFSETQ. The ends were cut back, 0 bases at V and 1 base at J, with 4 bases in the middle. The CDR3 sequence: CASSLGGNTEAFF. CDR3 in DNA: TGCGCCAGCAGCTTGGGCGGGAACACTGAAGCTTTCTTT.

V and J are TRBV2 and TRBJ2-1; 8 nucleotides line up with TRBD1. Germline V gives CDR1 SNHLY, CDR2 FYNNEI. The CDR3 totals 14 residues. J gave up 7 bases and V 9 bases, and 11 bases lay outside the gene matches. The CDR3 sequence: CASLQGANFNEQFF. The CDR3, as DNA: TGTGCCAGTTTGCAGGGGGCTAATTTTAATGAGCAGTTCTTC. Variable domain in full (rest from reference TRBV2 and TRBJ2-1): EPEVTQTPSHQVTQMGQEVILRCVPISNHLYFYWYRQILGQKVEFLVSFYNNEISEKSEIFDDQFSVERPDGSNFTLKIRSTKLEDSAMYFCASLQGANFNEQFFGPGTRLTVL.

V usage is TRBV19 and J usage is TRBJ1-5; D may be TRBD1 (5 bases). Germline assignment: CDR1 LNHDA and CDR2 SQIVND (reference sequence). Trimming cost V 5 bases and J 1 base, with 15 bases left between them. The CDR3 totals 16 residues. The CDR3 nucleotides are TGTGCCAGTAGTCCTTCCCCCAGGGCCAGCAATCAGCCCCAGCATTTT. Its protein is CASSPSPRASNQPQHF.

The chain is built from TRBV6-5 and TRBJ1-3, with 9 bases identical to TRBD1. The CDR3 contains 15 residues. The V segment lost 5 bases and the J segment 6 bases; nucleotides outside the gene matches: 8. Germline CDR1 reads MNHEY; CDR2 reads SVGAGI. The CDR3 coding sequence is TGTGCCAGCAGTAAACGGACAGGGGAAGAAAACACCATATATTTT. Protein sequence: CASSKRTGEENTIYF.

This clone was observed once. The chain links TRBV5-1 to TRBJ2-7; unclear D gene. Trimming removed 0 bases from V and 1 base from J, with 11 bases in between. The CDR3 totals 15 residues. CDR1 and CDR2 (germline): SGHRS, YFSETQ. CDR3 in amino acids: CASSLGPYGSYEQYF. For the CDR3, the DNA is TGCGCCAGCAGCTTGGGGCCTTACGGGTCCTACGAGCAGTACTTC.

V gene TRBV19 combines with J gene TRBJ1-2, with D tentatively TRBD1 (5 bases). V lost 1 base, J lost 8 bases, and 14 bases lay in between. In germline, CDR1 is LNHDA, CDR2 SQIVND (reference sequence). The CDR3 covers 14 residues. CDR3 coding DNA: TGTGCCAGTAGTATAGTTCAGGGTATGCGCGGCTACACCTTC. Its translation: CASSIVQGMRGYTF.

DNA of the CDR3: TGCGCCAGCAGCGCGGGACGGAGGTACGAGCAGTACTTC. Its translation: CASSAGRRYEQYF. The chain recombines TRBV5-1 with TRBJ2-7, with D possibly being TRBD2 (6 bases). The CDR3 sequence is 13 residues long. Germline-derived CDR1 and CDR2 are SGHRS and YFSETQ. Trimming stripped 4 bases from V and 4 bases from J, with 12 bases between.

V gene TRBV27 combines with J gene TRBJ1-4; TRBD1 is a possible D gene (5 bases). The germline CDR1 and CDR2 sequences are MNHEY and SMNVEV (reference sequence). The V gene lost 3 bases and the J gene lost 8 bases, with 13 bases spanning the gap. The CDR3 spans 14 residues. The CDR3 sequence is CASSFRQGWEKLFF. CDR3 DNA sequence: TGTGCCAGCAGTTTCCGGCAGGGATGGGAAAAACTGTTTTTT.

The chain is built from TRBV9 and TRBJ1-4; 7 bases align to TRBD1. This CDR3 region has 15 residues. V lost 4 bases and J lost 8; bases outside the gene matches: 11. Looked up from germline, CDR1 is SGDLS and CDR2 is YYNGEE. In DNA form, the CDR3 reads TGTGCCAGCAGCCCGTTAGGGGGCCGTCAGGAAAAACTGTTTTTT. Its protein product is CASSPLGGRQEKLFF.

The table lists this clone with a few counts. The chain combines TRBV28 with TRBJ1-2; TRBD1 matches 8 bases. The V gene end was trimmed by 6 bases and the J gene end by 14 bases; junction bases not matched to a gene: 23. Germline CDR1 reads MDHEN; CDR2 reads SYDVKM. This CDR3 contains 16 residues. The CDR3 spells CASSRMGRTGPRQGTF. The CDR3 nucleotides read TGTGCCAGCAGCCGTATGGGGCGGACGGGACCGAGACAGGGGACCTTC.

The chain joins TRBV5-5 to TRBJ1-5; the D gene is possibly TRBD1 (6 bases). The V end was cut by 1 base, the J end by 1 base, with 12 bases between. This CDR3 is built from 16 residues. Germline V CDR1 and CDR2: SGHKS, YYEKEE (reference sequence). CDR3 region: CASSLTGLASNQPQHF. The CDR3, as DNA: TGTGCCAGCAGCTTGACAGGGCTTGCGAGCAATCAGCCCCAGCATTTT.

J is TRBJ2-2 and V is TRBV11-2; D is possibly TRBD2 (6 bases). V lost 1 base and J lost 2, with 11 bases in between. Germline values: CDR1 SGHAT, CDR2 FQNNGV. CDR3 length: 16 amino acids. CDR3 coding DNA: TGTGCCAGCAGCTTAGGTGTAGCGGTAAACACCGGGGAGCTGTTTTTT. This codes for CASSLGVAVNTGELFF. The full variable domain, rest sourced from reference TRBV11-2 and TRBJ2-2, is EAGVAQSPRYKIIEKRQSVAFWCNPISGHATLYWYQQILGQGPKLLIQFQNNGVVDDSQLPKDRFSAERLKGVDSTLKIQPAKLEDSAVYLCASSLGVAVNTGELFFGEGSRLTVL.

The chain combines TRBV25-1 with TRBJ1-3; D perhaps matches TRBD1 (5 bases). V was shortened by 6 bases and J by 4 bases, with 16 bases between the two germline ends. CDR1 is MGHDK, CDR2 SYGVNS, per germline. The CDR3 runs 15 residues. The CDR3 here is CASSPGGSKGNTIYF. CDR3 DNA sequence: TGTGCCAGCAGCCCTGGGGGGAGTAAAGGAAACACCATATATTTT.

This rearrangement joins TRBV19 to TRBJ2-5; 8 bases line up with TRBD1. The CDR3 runs to 16 residues. Trimming cost V 3 bases and J 2 bases; bases outside gene matches: 8. From germline, CDR1 is LNHDA and CDR2 SQIVND (reference sequence). CDR3 sequence reads: CASSMGQGAAQETQYF. The CDR3, as DNA: TGTGCCAGTAGTATGGGCCAGGGGGCTGCTCAAGAGACCCAGTACTTC. Full variable domain (rest looked up from reference TRBV19 and TRBJ2-5): DGGITQSPKYLFRKEGQNVTLSCEQNLNHDAMYWYRQDPGQGLRLIYYSQIVNDFQKGDIAEGYSVSREKKESFPLTVTSAQKNPTAFYLCASSMGQGAAQETQYFGPGTRLLVL.

Regarding this clone: The germline gene is not matched at one end of the junction; a read error may be the cause. The chain couples TRBV28 to TRBJ2-1; the D gene is possibly TRBD1 (6 bases). Germline lookup yields CDR1 MDHEN and CDR2 SYDVKM. The CDR3 consists of 15 residues. The CDR3: CASNPSRGHYNEQLF. The CDR3 coding sequence is TGTGCCAGCAATCCCTCCCGGGGACATTACAATGAGCAGCTCTTC.

This chain uses TRBV7-9 with TRBJ1-1; D is unresolved. The CDR3 extends over 14 amino acids. Germline CDR1 and CDR2: SEHNR and FQNEAQ (reference sequence). V was shortened by 4 bases and J by 3 bases, with 12 bases between the two germline ends. The CDR3 spells CASSSSGSDTEAFF. DNA of the CDR3: TGTGCCAGCAGCTCCTCTGGTTCGGACACTGAAGCTTTCTTT.